Below are 18 T cell receptor beta chains sequenced from a single sample in a study of T cell responses to AZD1222 COVID-19 vaccine. Method: immunoSEQ multiplex PCR; TCRdb's copy keeps in-frame clones and lacks some. The repertoire consists of approximately 190,000 clones, with under 95% occurring once and the leading ten covering more than 0.75%. The input for sequencing was peripheral blood, taken on day 0 of AZD1222 vaccination. All receptors derive from an adult in good health.

The chain recombines TRBV11-2 with TRBJ1-2, with 9 positions matching TRBD1. Germline assignment: CDR1 SGHAT and CDR2 FQNNGV. The CDR3 extends over 15 amino acids. V trimming: 3 bases; J trimming: 2 bases; junction bases outside the gene matches: 4. As DNA, the CDR3 is TGTGCCAGCAGCTTGGGGACAGGGTTAAACTATGGCTACACCTTC. Protein: CASSLGTGLNYGYTF.

The chain uses TRBV27 and TRBJ2-2, with TRBD2 matching over 15 bases. The CDR3 runs 19 residues. The J segment lost 0 bases and the V segment lost 3 bases, leaving 5 bases of the junction unmatched. Germline V lookup: CDR1 MNHEY, CDR2 SMNVEV (reference sequence). CDR3 protein: CASSLWTSGRATNTGELFF. DNA of the CDR3: TGTGCCAGCAGTTTGTGGACTAGCGGGAGGGCCACGAACACCGGGGAGCTGTTTTTT.

This chain links TRBV6-5 with TRBJ1-2; 9 bases match TRBD1. With 7 bases clipped from V and 6 bases from J, the junction kept 12 bases outside the gene matches. Per germline, CDR1 MNHEY and CDR2 SVGAGI. There are 15 residues in the CDR3. The CDR3 DNA sequence: TGTGCCAGCACCGACGTGGGACAGGGTTTCGATGGCTACACCTTC. It yields the protein CASTDVGQGFDGYTF.

This chain joins TRBV11-2 and TRBJ2-3; D might be TRBD1 (6 bases). Germline assignment: CDR1 SGHAT and CDR2 FQNNGV. Deletions cut 0 bases from V and 8 bases from J, with 6 bases between. The CDR3 covers 12 residues. CDR3 loop: CASSLEGGTQYF. CDR3 nucleotides: TGTGCCAGCAGCTTAGAAGGGGGTACGCAGTATTTT.

The V and J genes are TRBV15 and TRBJ2-1; no firm D call. Trimming left V 6 bases short and J 6 bases short, with 12 bases between. The CDR3 has 13 amino acids. Germline lookup yields CDR1 LNHNV and CDR2 YYDKDF (reference sequence). Here the CDR3 DNA reads TGTGCCACCAGTCAGGCAAGAGGCAATGAGCAGTTCTTC. It encodes CATSQARGNEQFF.

The chain has TRBV9 and TRBJ1-2, with 10 positions matching TRBD1. Germline CDR1 and CDR2: SGDLS and YYNGEE. This CDR3 spans 15 amino acids. V lost 3 bases to trimming and J lost 5 bases; unmatched junction nucleotides: 7. Here the CDR3 reads CASSEVGQGVYGYTF. CDR3 in DNA: TGTGCCAGCAGCGAGGTCGGACAGGGGGTTTATGGCTACACCTTC.

CDR3 sequence: CTSSQEGGDNNTGELFF. The CDR3 nucleotides are TGCACCAGCAGCCAGGAGGGAGGGGATAATAACACCGGGGAGCTGTTTTTT. V usage is TRBV1 and J usage is TRBJ2-2; the table's D call TRBD2 went unverified against the DNA. TRBV1 has pseudogene status. The CDR3 runs 17 residues.

This rearrangement joins TRBV5-1 to TRBJ2-7, with 9 bases matching TRBD1. CDR1 and CDR2 from the germline V gene are SGHRS and YFSETQ. Trimming cost V 2 bases and J 7 bases; bases outside gene matches: 7. This CDR3 comprises 14 residues. In nucleotides, the CDR3 is TGCGCCAGCAGCTTACGACAGGGGGATTGGGAGCAGTACTTC. As protein: CASSLRQGDWEQYF.

This chain connects TRBV27 to TRBJ2-5, with a tentative D call TRBD2 (6 bases). Per the germline V gene, CDR1 is MNHEY and CDR2 is SMNVEV (reference sequence). This CDR3 spans 13 amino acids. V was trimmed by 0 bases and J by 5 bases, leaving 7 bases between them. CDR3 loop: CASSLSRGETQYF. In nucleotides, the CDR3 is TGTGCCAGCAGTTTATCTCGGGGGGAGACCCAGTACTTC.

The gene calls are TRBV11-2 and TRBJ2-5, with TRBD2 identical over 8 bases. CDR3 length: 14 residues. Germline V gene sequence: CDR1 SGHAT, CDR2 FQNNGV. V was clipped by 5 bases and J by 4 bases; unmatched bases: 6. The CDR3 bases are TGTGCCAGCAGCAGCGGGAGTAATGGAGAGACCCAGTACTTC. This encodes CASSSGSNGETQYF.

The chain has TRBV7-6 and TRBJ1-1, with D tentatively TRBD1 (6 bases). Germline CDR1 reads SGHVS; CDR2 reads FNYEAQ. This CDR3 spans 13 amino acids. The V end was cut by 1 base, the J end by 10 bases, with 13 bases between. The CDR3: CASSLGGGRGAFF. The DNA for the CDR3 is TGTGCCAGCAGCTTAGGAGGGGGGCGCGGAGCTTTCTTT. The variable domain in full, completed from reference TRBV7-6 and TRBJ1-1, reads GAGVSQSPRYKVTKRGQDVALRCDPISGHVSLYWYRQALGQGPEFLTYFNYEAQQDKSGLPNDRFSAERPEGSISTLTIQRTEQRDSAMYRCASSLGGGRGAFFGQGTRLTVV.

This clone was seen just once. The V call is TRBV5-1, the J call TRBJ2-7; the match to TRBD2 covers 8 bases. The CDR3 sequence is 15 residues long. Germline V CDR1 and CDR2: SGHRS, YFSETQ. The V gene end was trimmed by 4 bases and the J gene end by 5 bases; junction bases not matched to a gene: 11. CDR3 sequence reads: CASSATGLVRDEQYF. CDR3 in DNA: TGCGCCAGCAGCGCCACGGGACTAGTACGGGACGAGCAGTACTTC.

This chain connects TRBV24-1 to TRBJ2-1, with D possibly being TRBD2 (6 bases). CDR1 KGHDR and CDR2 SFDVKD come from the germline V gene. The CDR3 is made up of 15 amino acids. Trimming took off 4 bases at V and 8 bases at J, with 17 bases between the two ends. This CDR3 is CATSESGHGGDEQFF. CDR3 DNA sequence: TGTGCCACCAGTGAATCAGGACATGGAGGGGATGAGCAGTTCTTC.

The genes are TRBV5-1 and TRBJ2-2; possible D gene TRBD1, 6 bases. V was clipped by 4 bases and J by 0 bases, with 13 bases between them. This CDR3 comprises 16 residues. The germline CDR1 and CDR2 sequences are SGHRS and YFSETQ. The CDR3 DNA follows: TGCGCCAGCAGCGCCCGGACAGTCCCGAACACCGGGGAGCTGTTTTTT. Protein sequence: CASSARTVPNTGELFF.

The chain joins TRBV3-1 (or the pseudogene TRBV3-2) to TRBJ2-7; D is possibly TRBD2 (6 bases). The V and J ends lost 6 bases and 1 base respectively, with 13 bases between them. Germline CDR1 LGHDT, CDR2 YNNKEL (reference sequence). The CDR3 is 14 residues long. CDR3 bases: TGTGCCAGCAGTTTCGGGGGTGGTTCCTACGAGCAGTACTTC. It codes for CASSFGGGSYEQYF.

V is TRBV7-9 and J is TRBJ2-1; 10 nucleotides agree with TRBD2. This CDR3 contains 14 residues. The germline CDR1 and CDR2 sequences are SEHNR and FQNEAQ (reference sequence). With V trimmed by 8 bases and J by 5 bases, 6 bases remained unmatched. The CDR3 nucleotides are TGTGCCAGCTTCATCAGCGGGGGGGACAATGAGCAGTTCTTC. The encoded protein is CASFISGGDNEQFF.

V is TRBV27 and J is TRBJ2-1; 13 bases match TRBD2. The CDR3 is 19 amino acids. Germline V gene sequence: CDR1 MNHEY, CDR2 SMNVEV (reference sequence). Trimming took 4 bases from V and 8 from J; bases not matched to a gene: 17. CDR3 region: CASSSDIGLAGAPGHEQFF. DNA of the CDR3: TGTGCCAGCAGTTCCGACATTGGACTAGCGGGGGCCCCCGGGCATGAGCAGTTCTTC.

The genes are TRBV7-9 and TRBJ1-3; no reliable D call. The V end was cut by 4 bases, the J end by 0 bases, with 13 bases between. The CDR3 spans 16 residues. Looked up from germline, CDR1 is SEHNR and CDR2 is FQNEAQ (reference sequence). The DNA of the CDR3 is TGTGCCAGCAGCTCTTCCCCGTCCCACTCTGGAAACACCATATATTTT. This translates into CASSSSPSHSGNTIYF. Combining the CDR3 with reference TRBV7-9 and TRBJ1-3 gives the whole variable domain DTGVSQNPRHKITKRGQNVTFRCDPISEHNRLYWYRQTLGQGPEFLTYFQNEAQLEKSRLLSDRFSAERPKGSFSTLEIQRTEQGDSAMYLCASSSSPSHSGNTIYFGEGSWLTVV.